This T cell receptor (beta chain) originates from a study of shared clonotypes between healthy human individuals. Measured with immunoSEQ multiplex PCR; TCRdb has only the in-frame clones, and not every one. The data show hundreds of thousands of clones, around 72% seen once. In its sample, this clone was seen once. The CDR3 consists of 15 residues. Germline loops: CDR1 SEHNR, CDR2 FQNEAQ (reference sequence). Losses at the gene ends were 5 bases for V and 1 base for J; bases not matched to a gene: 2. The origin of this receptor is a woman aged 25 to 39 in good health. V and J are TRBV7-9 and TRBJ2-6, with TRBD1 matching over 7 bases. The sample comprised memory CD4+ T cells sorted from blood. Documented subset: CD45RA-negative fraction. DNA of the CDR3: TGTGCCAGCAGCCCAGGGGGATCTGGGGCCAACGTCCTGACTTTC. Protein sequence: CASSPGGSGANVLTF.